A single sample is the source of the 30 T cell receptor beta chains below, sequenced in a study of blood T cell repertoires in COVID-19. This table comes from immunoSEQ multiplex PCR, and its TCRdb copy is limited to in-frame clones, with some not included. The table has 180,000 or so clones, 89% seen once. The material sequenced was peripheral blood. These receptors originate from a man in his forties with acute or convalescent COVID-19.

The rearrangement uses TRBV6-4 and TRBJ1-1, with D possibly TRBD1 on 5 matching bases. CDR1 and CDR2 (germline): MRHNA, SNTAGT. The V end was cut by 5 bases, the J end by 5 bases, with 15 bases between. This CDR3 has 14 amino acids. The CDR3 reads CASSRRQGGTEAFF. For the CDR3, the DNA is TGTGCCAGCAGTAGAAGGCAGGGAGGGACTGAAGCTTTCTTT.

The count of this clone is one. The CDR3 protein is CASSFLISGGDGYTF. The CDR3 DNA is TGTGCCAGCAGCTTTTTGATAAGCGGGGGGGATGGCTACACCTTC. The chain uses TRBV7-2 and TRBJ1-2, with a possible D match to TRBD1 (5 bases). Trimming took off 3 bases at V and 6 bases at J, with 17 bases between the two ends. The length of the CDR3 is 15 residues. Germline V gene lookup returns CDR1 SGHTA and CDR2 FQGNSA.

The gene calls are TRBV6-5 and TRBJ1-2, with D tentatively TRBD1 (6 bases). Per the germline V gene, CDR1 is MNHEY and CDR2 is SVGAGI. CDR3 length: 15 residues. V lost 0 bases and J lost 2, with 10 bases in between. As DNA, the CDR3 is TGTGCCAGCAGTTACTCGGACAGAAGGAACTATGGCTACACCTTC. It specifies CASSYSDRRNYGYTF.

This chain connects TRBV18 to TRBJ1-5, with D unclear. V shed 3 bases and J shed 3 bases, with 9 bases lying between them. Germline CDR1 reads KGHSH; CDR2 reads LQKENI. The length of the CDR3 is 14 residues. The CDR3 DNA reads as TGTGCCAGCTCACCGGCAGGAACCAATCAGCCCCAGCATTTT. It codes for CASSPAGTNQPQHF.

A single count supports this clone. CDR3 sequence: CASSPDNGELFF. The CDR3 region has the DNA TGTGCCAGCTCACCCGACAACGGGGAGCTGTTTTTT. This chain uses TRBV18 with TRBJ2-2; D remains ambiguous. This CDR3 is 12 amino acids long. Trimming removed 3 bases from V and 7 bases from J, with 6 bases in between. The germline gives CDR1 KGHSH, CDR2 LQKENI.

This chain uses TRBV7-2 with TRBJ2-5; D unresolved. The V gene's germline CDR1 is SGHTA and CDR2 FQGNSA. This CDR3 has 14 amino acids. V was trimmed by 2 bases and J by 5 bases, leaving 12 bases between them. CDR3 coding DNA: TGTGCCAGCAGCTTAACCGACCTCGGGGAGACCCAGTACTTC. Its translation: CASSLTDLGETQYF.

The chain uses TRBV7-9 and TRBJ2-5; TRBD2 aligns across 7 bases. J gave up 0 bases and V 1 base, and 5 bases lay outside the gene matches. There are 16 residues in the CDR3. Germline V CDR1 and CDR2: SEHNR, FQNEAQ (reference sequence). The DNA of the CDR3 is TGTGCCAGCAGCTTAGGTCGGGGGGTGTACCAAGAGACCCAGTACTTC. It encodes CASSLGRGVYQETQYF.

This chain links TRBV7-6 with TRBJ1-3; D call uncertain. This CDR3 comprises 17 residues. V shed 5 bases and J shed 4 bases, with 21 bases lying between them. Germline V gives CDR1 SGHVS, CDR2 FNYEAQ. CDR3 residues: CASSPGSWKAGGNTIYF. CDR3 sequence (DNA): TGTGCCAGCAGCCCGGGGAGCTGGAAGGCGGGAGGAAACACCATATATTTT.

CDR3 nucleotide sequence: TGTGCCAGCAGTGAAGCCGGGATTTACACCGGGGAGCTGTTTTTT. Its translation: CASSEAGIYTGELFF. The chain uses TRBV2 and TRBJ2-2; D possibly corresponds to TRBD2 (5 bases). CDR3 length: 15 residues. Between the trimmed V and J ends, which lost 0 bases and 3 bases, there was a span of 8 bases. In germline, CDR1 is SNHLY, CDR2 FYNNEI.

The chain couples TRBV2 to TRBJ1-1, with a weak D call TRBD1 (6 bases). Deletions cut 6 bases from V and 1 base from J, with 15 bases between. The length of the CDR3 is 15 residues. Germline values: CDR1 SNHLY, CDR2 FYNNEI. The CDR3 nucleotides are TGTGCCAGCAGCTTACAGGGACCCTCGAACACTGAAGCTTTCTTT. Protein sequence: CASSLQGPSNTEAFF.

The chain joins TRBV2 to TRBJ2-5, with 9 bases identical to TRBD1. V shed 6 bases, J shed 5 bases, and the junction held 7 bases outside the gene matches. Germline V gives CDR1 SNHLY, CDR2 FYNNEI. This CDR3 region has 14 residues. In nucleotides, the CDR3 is TGTGCCAGCAGCCCCGGGACAGGGTTCGAGACCCAGTACTTC. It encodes CASSPGTGFETQYF.

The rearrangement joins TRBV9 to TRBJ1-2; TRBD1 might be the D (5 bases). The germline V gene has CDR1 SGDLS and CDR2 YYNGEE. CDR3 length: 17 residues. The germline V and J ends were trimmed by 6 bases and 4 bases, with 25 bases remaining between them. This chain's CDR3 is CASTGRRGGGGSYGYTF. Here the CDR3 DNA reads TGTGCCAGCACCGGACGGCGGGGCGGGGGGGGAAGCTATGGCTACACCTTC.

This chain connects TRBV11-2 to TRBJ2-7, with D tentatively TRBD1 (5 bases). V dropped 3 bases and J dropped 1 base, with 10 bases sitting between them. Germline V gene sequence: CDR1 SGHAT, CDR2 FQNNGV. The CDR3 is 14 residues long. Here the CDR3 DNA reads TGTGCCAGCAGCTTCTCAGGGCGGTCCTACGAGCAGTACTTC. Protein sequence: CASSFSGRSYEQYF.

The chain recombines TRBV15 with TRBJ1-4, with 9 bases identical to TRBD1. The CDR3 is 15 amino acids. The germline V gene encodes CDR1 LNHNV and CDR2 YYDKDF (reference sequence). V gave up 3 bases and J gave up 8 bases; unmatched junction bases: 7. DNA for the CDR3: TGTGCCACCAGCAGTCAACAGGGGGCTCGGGAAAAACTGTTTTTT. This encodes CATSSQQGAREKLFF.

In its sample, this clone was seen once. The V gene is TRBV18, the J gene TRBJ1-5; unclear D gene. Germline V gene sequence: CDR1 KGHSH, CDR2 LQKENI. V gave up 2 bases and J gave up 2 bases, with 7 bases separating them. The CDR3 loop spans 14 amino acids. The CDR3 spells CASSPEAGNQPQHF. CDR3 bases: TGTGCCAGCTCACCAGAAGCTGGCAATCAGCCCCAGCATTTT. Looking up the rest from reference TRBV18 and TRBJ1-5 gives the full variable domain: NAGVMQNPRHLVRRRGQEARLRCSPMKGHSHVYWYRQLPEEGLKFMVYLQKENIIDESGMPKERFSAEFPKEGPSILRIQQVVRGDSAAYFCASSPEAGNQPQHFGDGTRLSIL.

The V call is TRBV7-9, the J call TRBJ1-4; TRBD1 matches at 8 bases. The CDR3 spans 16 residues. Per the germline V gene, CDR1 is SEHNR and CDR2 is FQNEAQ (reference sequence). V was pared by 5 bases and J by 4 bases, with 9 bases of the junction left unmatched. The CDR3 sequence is CASSTGQGWGNEKLFF. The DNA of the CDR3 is TGTGCCAGCAGCACAGGACAGGGCTGGGGTAATGAAAAACTGTTTTTT.

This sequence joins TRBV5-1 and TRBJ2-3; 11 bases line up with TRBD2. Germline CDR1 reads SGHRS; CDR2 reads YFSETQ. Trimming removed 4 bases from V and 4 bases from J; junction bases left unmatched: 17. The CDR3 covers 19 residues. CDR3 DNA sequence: TGCGCCAGCAGCCGTGCGGTGACTAGCGGGGTCGGCGGGGCAGATACGCAGTATTTT. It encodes CASSRAVTSGVGGADTQYF.

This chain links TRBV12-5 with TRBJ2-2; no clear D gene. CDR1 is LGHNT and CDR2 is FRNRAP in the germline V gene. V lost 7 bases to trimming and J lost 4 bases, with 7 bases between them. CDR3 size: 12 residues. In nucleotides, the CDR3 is TGTGCTAGTGTGTATCTCACCGGGGAGCTGTTTTTT. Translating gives CASVYLTGELFF.

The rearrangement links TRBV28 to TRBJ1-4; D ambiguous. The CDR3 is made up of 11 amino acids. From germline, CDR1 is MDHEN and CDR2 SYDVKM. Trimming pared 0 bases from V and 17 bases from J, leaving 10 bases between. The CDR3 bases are TGTGCCAGCAGTTTATGGGAGGACTCTTTTTTT. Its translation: CASSLWEDSFF. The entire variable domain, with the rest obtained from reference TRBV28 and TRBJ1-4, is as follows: DVKVTQSSRYLVKRTGEKVFLECVQDMDHENMFWYRQDPGLGLRLIYFSYDVKMKEKGDIPEGYSVSREKKERFSLILESASTNQTSMYLCASSLWEDSFFGSGTQLSVL.

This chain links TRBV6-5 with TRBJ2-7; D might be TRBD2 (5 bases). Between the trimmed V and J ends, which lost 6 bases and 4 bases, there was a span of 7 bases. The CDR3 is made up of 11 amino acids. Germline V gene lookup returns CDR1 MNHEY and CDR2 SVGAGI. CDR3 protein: CASRGEYEQYF. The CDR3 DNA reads TGTGCCAGCAGGGGAGAATACGAGCAGTACTTC.

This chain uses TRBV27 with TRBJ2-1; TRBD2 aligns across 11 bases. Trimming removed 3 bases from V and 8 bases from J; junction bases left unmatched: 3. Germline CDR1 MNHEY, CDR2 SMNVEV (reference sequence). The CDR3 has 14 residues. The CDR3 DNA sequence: TGTGCCAGCAGTTTTACTAGCGGGAGCGATGAGCAGTTCTTC. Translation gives CASSFTSGSDEQFF.

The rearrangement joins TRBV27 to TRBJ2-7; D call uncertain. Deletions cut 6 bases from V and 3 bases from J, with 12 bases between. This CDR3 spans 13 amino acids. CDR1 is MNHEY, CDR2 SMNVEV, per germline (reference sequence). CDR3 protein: CASSRGPDYEQYF. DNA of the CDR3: TGTGCCAGCAGCCGAGGTCCCGACTACGAGCAGTACTTC.

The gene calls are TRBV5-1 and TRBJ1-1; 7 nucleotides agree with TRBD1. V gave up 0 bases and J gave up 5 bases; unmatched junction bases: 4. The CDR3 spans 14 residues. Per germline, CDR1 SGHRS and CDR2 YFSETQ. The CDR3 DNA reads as TGCGCCAGCAGCTTGGCGCAGGGGGGTACTGAAGCTTTCTTT. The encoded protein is CASSLAQGGTEAFF.

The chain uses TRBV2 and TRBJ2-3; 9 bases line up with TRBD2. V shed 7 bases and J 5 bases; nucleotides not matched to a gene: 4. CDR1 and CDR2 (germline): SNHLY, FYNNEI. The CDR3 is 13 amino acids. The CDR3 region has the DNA TGTGCCAGCACTAGCGGGGAAGGAGATACGCAGTATTTT. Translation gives CASTSGEGDTQYF.

The CDR3 reads CASSAMAREVNTEAFF. CDR3 coding DNA: TGTGCCAGCAGCGCGATGGCCCGGGAGGTGAACACTGAAGCTTTCTTT. The chain recombines TRBV5-6 with TRBJ1-1; D uncertain. Germline V gives CDR1 SGHDT, CDR2 YYEEEE. This CDR3 spans 16 amino acids. Between the trimmed V and J ends, which lost 4 bases and 0 bases, there was a span of 16 bases. Looking up the rest from reference TRBV5-6 and TRBJ1-1 gives the full variable domain: DAGVTQSPTHLIKTRGQQVTLRCSPKSGHDTVSWYQQALGQGPQFIFQYYEEEERQRGNFPDRFSGHQFPNYSSELNVNALLLGDSALYLCASSAMAREVNTEAFFGQGTRLTVV.

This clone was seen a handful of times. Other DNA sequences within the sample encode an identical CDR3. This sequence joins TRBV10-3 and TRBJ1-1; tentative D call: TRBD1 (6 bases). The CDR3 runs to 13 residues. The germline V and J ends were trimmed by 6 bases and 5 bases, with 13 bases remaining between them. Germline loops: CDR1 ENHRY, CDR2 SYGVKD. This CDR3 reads CAISTGRGTEAFF. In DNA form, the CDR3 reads TGTGCCATCAGCACAGGGAGGGGAACTGAAGCTTTCTTT.

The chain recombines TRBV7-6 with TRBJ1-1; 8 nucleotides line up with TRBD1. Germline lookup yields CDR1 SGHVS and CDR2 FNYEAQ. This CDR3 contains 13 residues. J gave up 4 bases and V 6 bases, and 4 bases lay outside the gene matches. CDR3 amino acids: CASREGQGTEAFF. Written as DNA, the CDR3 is TGTGCCAGCAGAGAAGGACAGGGCACTGAAGCTTTCTTT.

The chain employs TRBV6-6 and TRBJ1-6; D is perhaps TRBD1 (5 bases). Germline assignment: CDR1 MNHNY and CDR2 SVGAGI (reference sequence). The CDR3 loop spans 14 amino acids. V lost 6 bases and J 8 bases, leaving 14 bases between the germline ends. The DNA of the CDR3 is TGTGCCAGCAGCCCCTGGGGGGGAGATTCACCCCTCCACTTT. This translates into CASSPWGGDSPLHF.

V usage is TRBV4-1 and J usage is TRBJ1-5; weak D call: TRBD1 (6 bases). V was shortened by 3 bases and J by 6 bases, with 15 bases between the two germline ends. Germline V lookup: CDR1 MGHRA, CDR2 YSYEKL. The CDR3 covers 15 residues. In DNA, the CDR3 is TGCGCCAGCAGCCAGTCGGACAGACGCGGTCAGCCCCAGCATTTT. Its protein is CASSQSDRRGQPQHF.

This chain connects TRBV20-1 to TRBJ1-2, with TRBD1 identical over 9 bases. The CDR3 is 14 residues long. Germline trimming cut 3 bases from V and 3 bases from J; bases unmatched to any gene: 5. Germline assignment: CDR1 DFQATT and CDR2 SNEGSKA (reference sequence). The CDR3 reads CSASLRDRDYGYTF. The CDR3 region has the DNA TGCAGTGCTAGTTTAAGGGACAGGGACTATGGCTACACCTTC.